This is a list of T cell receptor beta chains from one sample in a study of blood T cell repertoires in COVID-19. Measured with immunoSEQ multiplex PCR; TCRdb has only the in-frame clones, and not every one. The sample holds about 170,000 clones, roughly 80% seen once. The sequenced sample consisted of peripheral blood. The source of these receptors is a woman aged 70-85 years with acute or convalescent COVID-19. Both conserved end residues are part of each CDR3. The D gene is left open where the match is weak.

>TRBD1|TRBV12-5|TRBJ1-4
TGTGCTAGTGGTTTGGTACTGGGTTGGGACAGGGGTGAAAAACTGTTTTTT
CASGLVLGWDRGEKLFF
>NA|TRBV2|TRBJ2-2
TGTGCCAGCAGTTACATACAGGCGAACACCGGGGAGCTGTTTTTT
CASSYIQANTGELFF
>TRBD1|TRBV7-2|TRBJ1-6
TGTGCCAGCAGCTTGGCTAGTGGGACAGGGTCGAATTCACCCCTCCACTTT
CASSLASGTGSNSPLHF
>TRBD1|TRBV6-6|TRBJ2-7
TGTGCCAGCAGAAAAACAGGGGGAAGCTCCTACGAGCAGTACTTC
CASRKTGGSSYEQYF
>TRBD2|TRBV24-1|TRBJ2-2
TGTGCCACCAGTGATTTAATCCTCGGAGTAGCGGGAGCCAACACCGGGGAGCTGTTTTTT
CATSDLILGVAGANTGELFF
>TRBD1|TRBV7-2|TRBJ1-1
TGTGCCAGCAGCGTTGACAGGGGTGGCACTGAAGCTTTCTTT
CASSVDRGGTEAFF
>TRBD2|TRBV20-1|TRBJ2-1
TGCAGTGCTAGTACTAGCGGAGCCTACAATGAGCAGTTCTTC
CSASTSGAYNEQFF
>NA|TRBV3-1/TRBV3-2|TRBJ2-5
TGTGCCAGCAGCCAAGAAGCTCGGGAGTTCGAGACCCAGTACTTC
CASSQEAREFETQYF
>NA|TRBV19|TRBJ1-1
TGTGCCAGTAGTATAGATTGGGGCGCTGAAGCTTTCTTT
CASSIDWGAEAFF
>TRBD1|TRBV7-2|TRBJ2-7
TGTGCCAGCAGCTTGCCGGGACAGGGGACCTACGAGCAGTACTTC
CASSLPGQGTYEQYF